This T cell receptor (beta chain) was captured by sequencing in a study of graft-versus-host responses after intestinal transplantation. Background on the study: Recipients across the board were started on anti-thymocyte globulin induction, then kept on tacrolimus and steroids for approximately three years.

Measured with immunoSEQ multiplex PCR; TCRdb has only the in-frame clones, and not every one. The sample includes some 40,000 clones, about 91% seen only once; the top ten take around 4.3%. On this clone itself: Its antigen is currently unknown.

The study's findings and limits: Circulating GvH clones peaking coincided with falling HvG clones soon after transplant. The marrow of recipients harbored GvH clones, and ileum or blood showed some of them first.

This clonotype was sampled from a human patient who received an intestinal transplant, so some T cells may come from the graft donor. Sample: PBMCs, taken 524 days after transplant.

The CDR3 loop reads CASSLEGPNTGELFF. The CDR3 nucleotides are TGTGCCAGCAGCTTAGAGGGACCTAACACCGGGGAGCTGTTTTTT. The chain carries TRBV7-8 and TRBJ2-2; D assignment may be TRBD1 or TRBD2 (5 bases each). CDR3 length: 15 amino acids. Germline CDR1 and CDR2: SGHVS and FQNEAQ. V gave up 1 base and J gave up 2 bases, with 8 bases separating them.